This T cell receptor beta chain is from a study of blood T cell repertoires in COVID-19. Participants were aged about 18 to 90 years, lived in over 20 US areas, and enrolled virtually. Two negative PCRs, clearance, or symptom resolution were required of recovered Cohort 3 donors. The CDR3 runs to 13 residues. Deletions cut 3 bases from V and 3 bases from J, with 8 bases between. Germline V gene sequence: CDR1 KGHSH, CDR2 LQKENI. TCRdb's table, derived via immunoSEQ multiplex PCR, lists solely in-frame clones and lacks some. The sample lists 300,000 to 350,000 clones; about 90% were seen once. The receptor was derived from a man aged 30-40 years who had recovered from COVID-19. Sequenced: PBMCs or T cells enriched from blood (not recorded which). The chain is built from TRBV18 and TRBJ2-5; D is perhaps TRBD1 (5 bases). The CDR3 region has the DNA TGTGCCAGCTCACCTTTGACAGAAGAGACCCAGTACTTC. It yields the protein CASSPLTEETQYF.